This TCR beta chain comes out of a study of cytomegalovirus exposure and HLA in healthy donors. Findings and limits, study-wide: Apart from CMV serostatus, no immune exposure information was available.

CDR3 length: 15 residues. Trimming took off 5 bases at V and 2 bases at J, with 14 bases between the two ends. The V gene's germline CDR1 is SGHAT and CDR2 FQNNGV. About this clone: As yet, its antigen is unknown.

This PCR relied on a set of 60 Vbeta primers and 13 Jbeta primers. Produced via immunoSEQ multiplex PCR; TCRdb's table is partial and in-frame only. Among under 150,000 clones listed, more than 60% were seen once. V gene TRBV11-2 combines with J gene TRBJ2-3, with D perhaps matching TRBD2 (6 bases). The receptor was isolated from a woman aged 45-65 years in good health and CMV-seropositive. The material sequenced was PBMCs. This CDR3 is CASSQTRELTDTQYF. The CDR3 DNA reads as TGTGCCAGCAGCCAGACCCGGGAGCTCACAGATACGCAGTATTTT.